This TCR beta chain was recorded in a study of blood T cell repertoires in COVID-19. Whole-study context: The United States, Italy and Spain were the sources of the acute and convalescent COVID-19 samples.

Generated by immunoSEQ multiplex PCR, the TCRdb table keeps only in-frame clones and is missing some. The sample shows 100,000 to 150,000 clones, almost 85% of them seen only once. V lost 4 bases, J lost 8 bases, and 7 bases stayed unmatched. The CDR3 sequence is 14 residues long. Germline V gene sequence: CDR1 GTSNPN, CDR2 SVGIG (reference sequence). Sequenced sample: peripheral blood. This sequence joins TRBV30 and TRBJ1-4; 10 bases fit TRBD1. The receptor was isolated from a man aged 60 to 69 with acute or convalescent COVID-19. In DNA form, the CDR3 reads TGTGCCTGGAACCGGGACAGGGGAGGGGAAAAACTGTTTTTT. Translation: CAWNRDRGGEKLFF.